Listed below are T cell receptor beta chains from one sample, sequenced in a study of blood T cell repertoires in COVID-19. Assay used: immunoSEQ multiplex PCR; TCRdb lists only in-frame clones, some missing. Among 72,000 or so clones listed, 86% were seen once. Sequencing input: peripheral blood. The receptor set was obtained from a woman aged 60 to 75 with acute or convalescent COVID-19. Each CDR3 is given with its conserved first and last residue.

v_gene,len,j_gene,CDR3aa
TRBV6-5,13,TRBJ2-7,CASRGQRTYEQYF
TRBV3-1/TRBV3-2,16,TRBJ1-6,CASSQGGTGPRAPLHF
TRBV7-3,16,TRBJ2-2,CASSSSSGGLTGELFF
TRBV6-5,14,TRBJ2-5,CASSNSGGRETQYF
TRBV27,17,TRBJ2-1,CASSYPQSAGALDEQFF
TRBV6-5,14,TRBJ2-1,CASTASGDVYEQFF
TRBV6-5,12,TRBJ2-1,CASSSRGPGQFF
TRBV5-4,14,TRBJ1-2,CASRQGQANYGYTF
TRBV7-3,15,TRBJ2-6,CASSSLPPGANVLTF
TRBV21-1,16,TRBJ2-1,CASSDGRGGEDNEQFF
TRBV7-8,14,TRBJ1-5,CASSFDRGDQPQHF
TRBV2,14,TRBJ2-2,CASSEVGTRGELFF
TRBV6-1,15,TRBJ1-5,CASSDLWLSNQPQHF
TRBV3-1/TRBV3-2,14,TRBJ2-7,CASSRLRGPYEQYF
TRBV27,19,TRBJ2-1,CASSLAGTMLAGYGNEQFF
TRBV7-8,17,TRBJ2-2,CASSSGLAGGRTGELFF
TRBV1,14,TRBJ1-2,CTSPGQGAGYGYTF
TRBV5-4,14,TRBJ1-1,CASSLALANTEAFF
TRBV5-4,15,TRBJ2-7,CASSPFLGASYEQYF
TRBV4-2,16,TRBJ2-2,CASSQGTQRNTGELFF
TRBV5-1,16,TRBJ1-4,CASSRGDRPTNEKLFF
TRBV3-1/TRBV3-2,18,TRBJ2-7,CASSHSVRLGPTGYEQYF
TRBV20-1,11,TRBJ1-2,CRGQGNYGYTF
TRBV7-2,15,TRBJ2-7,CASSWPGQGRYEQYF
TRBV7-3,17,TRBJ2-5,CATTGGIAEPTQETQYF
TRBV5-4,15,TRBJ2-3,CASSLVAGFTDTQYF
TRBV7-8,14,TRBJ1-4,CASTTRGSREKLFF
TRBV7-6,14,TRBJ2-3,CASSLGGFTDTQYF
TRBV11-3,20,TRBJ2-6,CASSLGVLGTGRSGANVLTF
TRBV21-1,16,TRBJ2-3,CASRNIGYRVADTQYF
TRBV9,15,TRBJ2-7,CASSVPGTGSYEQYF
TRBV7-6,15,TRBJ2-7,CASSPGTSSSYEQYF
TRBV3-1/TRBV3-2,13,TRBJ2-5,CASSQAGVGSQYF
TRBV7-2,15,TRBJ1-2,CASSKGDPGHYGYTF
TRBV6-5,16,TRBJ1-4,CASSSPNRANNEKLFF
TRBV18,13,TRBJ1-1,CASSLGEGTEAFF
TRBV7-8,14,TRBJ2-3,CASSLGRMTDTQYF
TRBV9,15,TRBJ1-2,CASSVRDRGGHGYTF
TRBV2,11,TRBJ1-1,CASRVGIEAFF
TRBV5-6,16,TRBJ1-1,CASGTLGDRGLKKAFF
TRBV19,15,TRBJ2-3,CASSKGDRSSDTQYF
TRBV5-6,15,TRBJ2-2,CASSARGGIGGELFF
TRBV5-6,13,TRBJ2-1,CASSRNRGNEQFF
TRBV9,16,TRBJ2-2,CASSVVLAGNTGELFF
TRBV5-1,15,TRBJ1-6,CASSALTNRNSPLHF
TRBV6-5,15,TRBJ1-6,CASRTGRMDNSPLHF
TRBV2,17,TRBJ2-1,CASSDPMLESGYNEQFF
TRBV3-1/TRBV3-2,14,TRBJ2-1,CASSLLAGYNEQFF
TRBV11-2,14,TRBJ2-1,CASSPGTGNNEQFF
TRBV2,15,TRBJ2-7,CASSEAPGGTYEQYF
TRBV6-5,14,TRBJ1-1,CASSSPRVNTEAFF
TRBV27,17,TRBJ2-3,CASSLRDGIPGADTQYF
TRBV7-2,14,TRBJ2-2,CASSLRTSSGELFF
TRBV9,15,TRBJ1-1,CASSVAMNPNTEAFF